This T cell receptor beta chain comes out of a study of T-cell reconstitution after alpha-beta-depleted transplantation in children. Overall study findings and caveats: From surviving recipient T cells and thymic progenitors came the high day-60 TCRbeta diversity observed in some patients. In patients about two months after transplant, alpha-beta T cells reportedly arose from several hundred expanded graft clones. T-cell counts and diversity at one year following transplant were attributed mainly to newly produced T cells.

A remark on this clonotype: Its cognate antigen is unknown.

Library preparation (for TCRbeta) was performed with unique molecular identifiers. From the PCR reads, TCRdb called clonotypes with MiXCR, one entry per CDR3 protein. This table holds some 200,000 distinct CDR3 sequences, 8.4% found once. This CDR3 has 14 amino acids. J was trimmed by 2 bases and V by 4 bases; bases with no gene match: 7. In germline, CDR1 is SQVTM, CDR2 ANQGSEA. This sequence originates from a male patient between 2 and 15 years old who had a stem cell transplant for acute myeloid leukemia, so the T cells may come from the graft donor. The rearrangement joins TRBV29-1 to TRBJ1-2; TRBD1 matches 7 bases. The source was PBMCs, mostly from graft donor cells, collected 360 days after TCRalphabeta/CD19-depleted stem cell transplant. Here the CDR3 DNA reads TGCAGCGTTGCGGAGACAGGGTCGAACTATGGCTACACCTTC. Translating it yields CSVAETGSNYGYTF.